Listed below are T cell receptor beta chains from one sample, sequenced in a study of shared clonotypes between healthy human individuals. Here immunoSEQ multiplex PCR was the method, and the copy in TCRdb shows in-frame clones only, minus some. The table has some 2.1 million clones, around 93% seen once. Sequenced material: naive CD8+ T cells from PBMCs. These receptors were obtained from a young man in good health. Some clones in this sample may be carry-over from other donors' samples. Both conserved end residues are part of each CDR3. D genes are given only for firm matches. Rows give clone size only sometimes, using once, few, many, or a class for an expanded clone.

J,V,D,size,DNA,CDR3
TRBJ1-1,TRBV5-1,.,once,TGCGCCAGCAGTTTATCTCGGGCGTTTTCTGAAGCTTTCTTT,CASSLSRAFSEAFF
TRBJ2-5,TRBV28,TRBD2,.,TGTGCCAGCAGTTCCGGGACTAGCGGGAGGCTCCTACGAGGAGAGACCCAGTACTTC,CASSSGTSGRLLRGETQYF
TRBJ2-1,TRBV19,.,.,TGTGCCAGTAGTATAGGCAGGGTCAATGAGCAGTTCTTC,CASSIGRVNEQFF
TRBJ2-2,TRBV29-1,.,.,TGCAGCGTTATCGTGAACACCGGGGAGCTGTTTTTT,CSVIVNTGELFF
TRBJ1-1,TRBV14,.,.,TGTGCCAGCAGTACTTTTGGGGGTAAAGCTGAAGCTTTCTTT,CASSTFGGKAEAFF
TRBJ2-7,TRBV5-1,TRBD2,.,TGCGCCAGCCAAGAAACGCTAGCGGGAGGCCCCTACGAGCAGTACTTC,CASQETLAGGPYEQYF
TRBJ1-2,TRBV28,.,.,TGTGCCAGCAGTTTTCTTACAGGAACCTATGGCTACACCTTC,CASSFLTGTYGYTF
TRBJ1-1,TRBV5-6,.,.,TGTGCCAGCAGCTCAGGAGGGTCGGCTAGGGCTTTCTTT,CASSSGGSARAFF
TRBJ2-7,TRBV28,.,.,TGTGCCAGCAGACACAGGGTATCCTACGAGCAGTACTTC,CASRHRVSYEQYF
TRBJ2-1,TRBV4-2,TRBD1,once,TGTGCCAGCAGCCAAGGGGACAGGGCAGGCAATGAGCAGTTCTTC,CASSQGDRAGNEQFF
TRBJ2-7,TRBV7-9,.,.,TGTGCCAGCAGCTTAGGAGAGGGGAGAATTGAGCAGTACTTC,CASSLGEGRIEQYF
TRBJ2-3,TRBV11-2,.,.,TGTGCCAGCAGCTTGTCCCCGTACGGGAATACGCAGTATTTT,CASSLSPYGNTQYF
TRBJ2-3,TRBV27,TRBD2,.,TGTGCCAGCAGGCCCTGGGTGGCTAGCGGGGGGGATGTTTCAGATACGCAGTATTTT,CASRPWVASGGDVSDTQYF
TRBJ2-7,TRBV29-1,.,.,TGCAGCGTTGAAGAGGACGGGTCCTACGAGCAGTACTTC,CSVEEDGSYEQYF
TRBJ2-7,TRBV5-1,TRBD1,.,TGCGCCAGCAGCTTGGCTAGACAGGGGGCTGCCTACGAGCAGTACTTC,CASSLARQGAAYEQYF
TRBJ2-3,TRBV28,.,.,TGTGCCAGCAGCCTTTCTGGGGGCACAGATACGCAGTATTTT,CASSLSGGTDTQYF
TRBJ2-7,TRBV13,.,.,TGTGCCAGCAGCTTAGAGTTTGGAGAGCAGTACTTC,CASSLEFGEQYF
TRBJ1-2,TRBV5-4,.,.,TGTGCCAGCAGCCCGGCTCAGGGGAGAGGCTACACCTTC,CASSPAQGRGYTF
TRBJ1-1,TRBV7-2,TRBD1,.,TGTGCCAGCAGCTTAATTAGGACAGGGTCCACTGAAGCTTTCTTT,CASSLIRTGSTEAFF
TRBJ2-5,TRBV11-1,.,.,TGTGCCAGCAGCCTGGGACAATTTAAAGAGACCCAGTACTTC,CASSLGQFKETQYF
TRBJ2-1,TRBV19,TRBD2,.,TGTGCCAGTAGTATTTTTGCGGGAGCTCCCAATGAGCAGTTCTTC,CASSIFAGAPNEQFF
TRBJ2-1,TRBV11-1,.,.,TGTGCCAGCAGCTATGGGCATGAGCAGTTCTTC,CASSYGHEQFF
TRBJ2-1,TRBV28,TRBD2,.,TGTGCCAGCAGACTAGCGGGAGGGCCCTTGGATGAGCAGTTCTTC,CASRLAGGPLDEQFF
TRBJ1-5,TRBV4-1,.,.,TGCGCCAGCAGCCAGAGGAACGGGCAGCCCCAGCATTTT,CASSQRNGQPQHF
TRBJ1-1,TRBV28,.,.,TGTGCCAGCAGTTTATCTGCAGGGAACACTGAAGCTTTCTTT,CASSLSAGNTEAFF
TRBJ2-1,TRBV5-5,.,.,TGTGCCAGCAGCTTGGGCGAGAGCTCCTACAATGAGCAGTTCTTC,CASSLGESSYNEQFF
TRBJ1-4,TRBV11-2,.,.,TGTGCCAGCAGCTTAGGAGCGGCGCTAACTAATGAAAAACTGTTTTTT,CASSLGAALTNEKLFF
TRBJ2-1,TRBV6-5,.,.,TGTGCCAGCAGTTACATGGGGGCCACCCTCGGCAATGAGCAGTTCTTC,CASSYMGATLGNEQFF
TRBJ2-7,TRBV7-9,.,.,TGTGCCAGCAGCTTAAAACCGGGACACCACTCCTACGAGCAGTACTTC,CASSLKPGHHSYEQYF
TRBJ2-4,TRBV4-1,.,.,TGCGCCAGCAGCCAAGAACCGGGGCGAGTGGGCATTCAGTACTTC,CASSQEPGRVGIQYF
TRBJ2-6,TRBV27,.,.,TGTGCCAGCAGTTCCTCTACGCCCCAGGGAACGGGGGCCAACGTCCTGACTTTC,CASSSSTPQGTGANVLTF
TRBJ2-7,TRBV7-8,TRBD1,.,TGTGCCAGCAGCACCTGGACAGGCGGAGAGTACGAGCAGTACTTC,CASSTWTGGEYEQYF
TRBJ2-7,TRBV27,.,.,TGTGCCAGCAGTTTAGAGGGAAGCTCCTACGAGCAGTACTTC,CASSLEGSSYEQYF
TRBJ2-3,TRBV6-5,TRBD2,once,TGTGCCAGCAGCCCCGTAGCGGGACGCACAGATACGCAGTATTTT,CASSPVAGRTDTQYF
TRBJ2-7,TRBV7-6,.,.,TGTGCCAGCAGCTTAGTTCCTGAGACCTACGAGCAGTACTTC,CASSLVPETYEQYF
TRBJ1-1,TRBV7-9,.,.,TGTGCCAGCAGCCCTGGGATCTACATGAACACTGAAGCTTTCTTT,CASSPGIYMNTEAFF
TRBJ1-2,TRBV29-1,.,.,TGCAGCGCCACGGGGGGGGAAAGCTATGGCTACACCTTC,CSATGGESYGYTF